This T cell receptor (beta chain) was sequenced for a study of blood T cell repertoires in COVID-19. At the level of the study: Sites in the United States, Italy and Spain provided acute and convalescent COVID-19 samples. T cells, B-cell-depleted T cells, or PBMCs provided the cDNA or gDNA that served as material.

How the authors handled the data: Amplification with reference gene primers provided the estimates of nucleated cell counts. The repertoire was sequenced with immunoSEQ multiplex PCR; TCRdb's copy has only in-frame clones and lacks some. The V and J calls and the clone size are those of that table, but D and trimming were determined from the DNA. The sample lists roughly 45,000 clones, 84% occurring once. This clone was found once. Sequencing input: peripheral blood. The receptor's source is a man aged 50-59 years with active COVID-19.

CDR3 DNA: TGTGCCAGCAGCCACAGCGGGGGGGCCGACAATGAGCAGTTCTTC. It specifies CASSHSGGADNEQFF. The chain links TRBV4-2 to TRBJ2-1, with TRBD2 matching over 10 bases. J was trimmed by 5 bases and V by 3 bases; bases with no gene match: 4. The CDR3 covers 15 residues. The germline V gene has CDR1 LGHNA and CDR2 YNFKEQ.